This TCR beta chain originates from a study of shared T cell receptors in the human thymus. Germline CDR1 reads SGHNT; CDR2 reads YYREEE (reference sequence). The CDR3 is 17 amino acids. The V gene end was trimmed by 4 bases and the J gene end by 3 bases; junction bases not matched to a gene: 13. Measured with immunoSEQ multiplex PCR; TCRdb has only the in-frame clones, and not every one. The data contain 720,000 or so clones, 75% to 90% of them singletons. The same data also contributed to another study, on human thymus T cells. From that paper: Having surgery to correct congenital heart defects, healthy Finnish infants acted as the donors. The source of the thymus tissue was resections taken during corrective heart surgery. Apparent bias marked the V and J gene usage of thymic and blood repertoires. Related work found strong thymic repertoire overlap between unrelated individuals.

The clonotype comes from a girl under three years old with a congenital heart defect. V usage is TRBV5-4 and J usage is TRBJ1-1, with 9 bases fitting TRBD1. The sequenced sample was thymocytes. DNA for the CDR3: TGTGCCAGCAGCCCTCGACAGGGGGAGCGTTCGGACACTGAAGCTTTCTTT. Translating gives CASSPRQGERSDTEAFF.